These T cell receptor beta chains were read from a single sample in a study of cytomegalovirus exposure and HLA in healthy donors. Measured with immunoSEQ multiplex PCR; TCRdb has only the in-frame clones, and not every one. The sample has about 91,000 clones; around 80% are singletons. The sequencing sample was made of PBMCs. The source of these receptors is a male donor in good health and CMV-seropositive. Both conserved end residues are part of each CDR3. D genes are given only for firm matches. The size of a clone is reported for some rows only, either as once, few or many, or as a class for expanded clones.

D	size	V	J	CDR3	DNA
TRBD2	.	TRBV7-9	TRBJ2-1	CASSLALSGSIYNEQFF	TGTGCCAGCAGCTTGGCCCTTAGCGGGAGTATCTACAATGAGCAGTTCTTC
.	.	TRBV23-1	TRBJ1-2	CATDRLSSNYGYTF	TGCGCCACGGACCGACTATCCTCGAACTATGGCTACACCTTC
.	few	TRBV28	TRBJ1-1	CASSQFRGGSTEAFF	TGTGCCAGCAGCCAATTTCGGGGGGGGTCCACTGAAGCTTTCTTT
TRBD2	.	TRBV7-9	TRBJ2-7	CASSLGGGLAGEREQYF	TGTGCCAGCAGCTTAGGGGGGGGACTAGCGGGAGAACGCGAGCAGTACTTC
TRBD1	.	TRBV15	TRBJ2-2	CATSRDRTTGSVDGELFF	TGTGCCACCAGCAGAGATAGGACGACAGGGAGCGTTGATGGGGAGCTGTTTTTT
.	.	TRBV6-1	TRBJ1-2	CASSVSVSYGYTF	TGTGCCAGCAGTGTGTCGGTGAGCTATGGCTACACCTTC
.	.	TRBV14	TRBJ1-4	CASSQANLANEKLFF	TGTGCCAGCAGCCAAGCAAACTTGGCTAATGAAAAACTGTTTTTT
.	.	TRBV4-1	TRBJ2-7	CASSQTASAESSYEQYF	TGCGCCAGCAGCCAGACGGCTAGCGCTGAGAGCTCCTACGAGCAGTACTTC
TRBD2	.	TRBV6-5	TRBJ2-3	CARLKPSGRADTQYF	TGTGCCAGGTTGAAACCCAGCGGGAGGGCAGATACGCAGTATTTT
.	few	TRBV6-6	TRBJ2-7	CASRPDSYEQYF	TGTGCCAGCAGACCAGACTCCTACGAGCAGTACTTC
.	.	TRBV11-2	TRBJ2-2	CASSFTSNTGELFF	TGTGCCAGCAGCTTTACATCGAACACCGGGGAGCTGTTTTTT
.	.	TRBV5-6	TRBJ1-1	CASSPLRQAEAFF	TGTGCCAGCAGCCCGCTTAGGCAGGCGGAAGCTTTCTTT
TRBD1	.	TRBV29-1	TRBJ1-5	CSVATGGEGQPQHF	TGCAGCGTAGCGACAGGGGGAGAGGGTCAGCCCCAGCATTTT
.	.	TRBV5-4	TRBJ2-5	CASSLRVAARQETQYF	TGTGCCAGCAGCTTGAGGGTAGCGGCCCGCCAAGAGACCCAGTACTTC
TRBD1	.	TRBV5-1	TRBJ2-7	CASSTPGQGASEQYF	TGCGCCAGCAGCACACCGGGACAGGGGGCCTCCGAGCAGTACTTC
.	.	TRBV7-9	TRBJ2-1	CASSLATEKNEQFF	TGTGCCAGCAGCTTAGCGACTGAAAAAAATGAGCAGTTCTTC
TRBD2	.	TRBV27	TRBJ2-1	CASSLGLAGGHQGRNEQFF	TGTGCCAGCAGTTTGGGACTAGCGGGAGGGCACCAGGGTAGGAATGAGCAGTTCTTC
.	.	TRBV7-9	TRBJ2-1	CASSTSAGPSYNEQFF	TGTGCCAGCAGCACCTCAGCGGGCCCTAGCTACAATGAGCAGTTCTTC
.	.	TRBV28	TRBJ2-5	CASSFFGQGLRETQYF	TGTGCCAGCAGTTTCTTTGGGCAGGGGCTTCGGGAGACCCAGTACTTC
TRBD1	few	TRBV6-6	TRBJ1-5	CASSSLTGYSNQPQHF	TGTGCCAGCAGTTCCCTGACAGGGTATAGCAATCAGCCCCAGCATTTT
TRBD1	.	TRBV28	TRBJ2-2	CASRNRDRFLTSNTGELFF	TGTGCCAGCAGGAACCGGGACAGGTTCCTTACATCGAACACCGGGGAGCTGTTTTTT
.	.	TRBV19	TRBJ1-4	CASSRRQAANEKLFF	TGTGCCAGTAGTCGCCGACAGGCGGCAAATGAAAAACTGTTTTTT
.	.	TRBV5-1	TRBJ2-2	CASSEGFRVDTGELFF	TGCGCCAGCAGCGAGGGATTTAGGGTGGACACCGGGGAGCTGTTTTTT
.	.	TRBV5-6	TRBJ2-5	CASRPGTRFQETQYF	TGTGCCAGCAGACCCGGGACACGGTTTCAAGAGACCCAGTACTTC
TRBD1	.	TRBV5-1	TRBJ1-2	CASSKQGAYGYTF	TGCGCCAGCAGCAAGCAGGGGGCCTATGGCTACACCTTC
.	.	TRBV28	TRBJ2-7	CASSPMAGGTYEQYF	TGTGCCAGCAGTCCGATGGCAGGGGGGACCTACGAGCAGTACTTC
.	.	TRBV11-2	TRBJ2-6	CASSSPDGRPGANVLTF	TGTGCCAGCAGCTCGCCCGACGGCAGGCCTGGGGCCAACGTCCTGACTTTC
TRBD1	.	TRBV2	TRBJ2-7	CASSKPGQAEIEQYF	TGTGCCAGCAGTAAACCGGGACAGGCGGAAATCGAGCAGTACTTC
TRBD1	.	TRBV5-1	TRBJ2-3	CASSVGQGGRYF	TGCGCCAGCAGCGTAGGACAGGGGGGGCGGTATTTT
TRBD1	.	TRBV5-1	TRBJ2-6	CASSLWDRGGANVLTF	TGCGCCAGCAGCTTGTGGGACAGAGGTGGGGCCAACGTCCTGACTTTC
TRBD1	.	TRBV30	TRBJ2-1	CAWYGGTGYNEQFF	TGTGCCTGGTATGGCGGGACAGGCTACAATGAGCAGTTCTTC
.	.	TRBV14	TRBJ1-1	CASSQERGGNTEAFF	TGTGCCAGCAGCCAAGAAAGGGGTGGGAACACTGAAGCTTTCTTT
.	.	TRBV2	TRBJ2-5	CASSEATVTGETQYF	TGTGCCAGCAGTGAAGCTACTGTGACGGGAGAGACCCAGTACTTC
TRBD1	.	TRBV5-5	TRBJ1-1	CASSFLKQGGNTEAFF	TGTGCCAGCAGCTTCCTTAAACAGGGGGGGAACACTGAAGCTTTCTTT
TRBD1	.	TRBV4-1	TRBJ2-1	CASSQDEDRGNEQFF	TGCGCCAGCAGCCAAGATGAAGACAGGGGCAATGAGCAGTTCTTC
TRBD2	.	TRBV7-3	TRBJ2-5	CASSSGLGAEETQYF	TGTGCCAGCAGCTCGGGACTAGGCGCTGAAGAGACCCAGTACTTC
TRBD1	.	TRBV7-6	TRBJ1-1	CASSLSQNDRGRYTEAFF	TGTGCCAGCAGCTTATCCCAGAACGACAGGGGGCGATACACTGAAGCTTTCTTT
TRBD1	.	TRBV11-2	TRBJ2-2	CASSRGQGGNTGELFF	TGTGCCAGCAGCCGTGGACAGGGGGGGAACACCGGGGAGCTGTTTTTT
TRBD2	.	TRBV5-6	TRBJ2-7	CASSWGTSGGYEQYF	TGTGCCAGCAGCTGGGGGACTAGCGGGGGCTACGAGCAGTACTTC
TRBD1	.	TRBV7-9	TRBJ1-1	CASSLTTGGKTEAFF	TGTGCCAGCAGCTTAACGACAGGGGGCAAGACTGAAGCTTTCTTT
.	.	TRBV5-6	TRBJ1-3	CASSYRGGLSGNTIYF	TGTGCCAGCAGCTACCGGGGAGGGCTCTCTGGAAACACCATATATTTT
.	.	TRBV14	TRBJ1-5	CASSQGGGNQPQHF	TGTGCCAGCAGCCAAGGCGGGGGGAATCAGCCCCAGCATTTT
TRBD1	.	TRBV7-9	TRBJ1-6	CASSGTGSSPLHF	TGTGCCAGCTCCGGGACAGGGAGTTCACCCCTCCACTTT
.	few	TRBV7-8	TRBJ1-1	CASSPIPGWATEAFF	TGTGCCAGCAGCCCCATCCCAGGGTGGGCCACTGAAGCTTTCTTT
.	.	TRBV23-1	TRBJ2-3	CASILPGDTQYF	TGCGCCAGCATCCTCCCCGGGGATACGCAGTATTTT